This section outlines one T cell receptor beta chain sequence together with its context. These data belong to a study of T cell repertoires in cytomegalovirus infection. TCRdb ran MiXCR on the reads and lists one entry per CDR3 protein. Of about 400,000 distinct CDR3 sequences listed, 18% are singletons. The CDR3 contains 13 residues. The V and J ends lost 8 bases and 8 bases, in that order; junction bases with no gene match: 8. The germline V gene has CDR1 LNHDA and CDR2 SQIVND (reference sequence). The J gene is TRBJ1-4, the V gene TRBV19, with TRBD1 matching 7 bases. This TCR came from a human donor in good health (CMV status not recorded). Some clones in this sample may be carry-over from other donors' samples. The sequenced sample was PBMCs. CDR3 loop: CASSQGMREKLFF. CDR3 coding DNA: TGTGCCAGTTCACAGGGGATGAGGGAAAAACTGTTTTTT.